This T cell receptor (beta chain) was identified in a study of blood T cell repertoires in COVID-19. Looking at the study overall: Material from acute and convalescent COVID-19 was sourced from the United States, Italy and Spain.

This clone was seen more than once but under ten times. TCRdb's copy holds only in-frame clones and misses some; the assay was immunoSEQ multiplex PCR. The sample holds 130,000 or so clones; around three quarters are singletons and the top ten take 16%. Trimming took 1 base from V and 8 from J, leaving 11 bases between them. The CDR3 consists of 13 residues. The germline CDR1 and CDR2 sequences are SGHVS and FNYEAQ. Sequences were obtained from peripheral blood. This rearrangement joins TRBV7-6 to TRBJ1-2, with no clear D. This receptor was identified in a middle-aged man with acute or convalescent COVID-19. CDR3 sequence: CASSLGVGSGYTF. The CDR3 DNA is TGTGCCAGCAGCTTAGGAGTGGGCTCGGGCTACACCTTC.